Presented here are 8 T cell receptor beta chains from one specimen sequenced in a study of blood T cell repertoires in COVID-19. TCRdb's table, derived via immunoSEQ multiplex PCR, lists solely in-frame clones and lacks some. This table holds 250,000 to 350,000 clones, approximately 83% found once. The sequencing input was PBMCs or T cells enriched from blood (not recorded which). The receptors shown here come from a woman in her twenties or thirties who had recovered from COVID-19.

J is TRBJ2-3 and V is TRBV4-1; maybe TRBD2 (5 bases). This CDR3 spans 15 amino acids. Germline CDR1 reads MGHRA; CDR2 reads YSYEKL. Trimming cost V 0 bases and J 2 bases, with 9 bases left between them. In nucleotides, the CDR3 is TGCGCCAGCAGCCAAGAAGAGCGGCCCACAGATACGCAGTATTTT. Amino acid sequence: CASSQEERPTDTQYF.

The genes are TRBV13 and TRBJ1-6; tentatively, D is TRBD1 (6 bases). The germline V gene has CDR1 PRHDT and CDR2 FYEKMQ (reference sequence). Trimming took off 1 base at V and 7 bases at J, with 11 bases between the two ends. This CDR3 region has 15 residues. In nucleotides, the CDR3 is TGTGCCAGCAGCTTAGTGGGCAGGGGAAATTCACCCCTCCACTTT. The encoded protein is CASSLVGRGNSPLHF.

The chain is built from TRBV11-2 and TRBJ2-3; 9 bases align to TRBD1. The CDR3 is 14 residues long. The germline gives CDR1 SGHAT, CDR2 FQNNGV. The V gene end was trimmed by 4 bases and the J gene end by 6 bases; junction bases not matched to a gene: 5. As DNA, the CDR3 is TGTGCCAGCAGCTCGGGACAGGGTCCCGATACGCAGTATTTT. The encoded protein is CASSSGQGPDTQYF.

This sequence joins TRBV7-9 and TRBJ2-3, with TRBD1 as a possible D gene (6 bases). This CDR3 comprises 15 residues. V shed 5 bases and J shed 3 bases, with 15 bases lying between them. CDR1 is SEHNR, CDR2 FQNEAQ, per germline (reference sequence). The CDR3 DNA is TGTGCCAGCAGCCTTCAGGGGCGTTGGACAGATACGCAGTATTTT. Its protein product is CASSLQGRWTDTQYF.

This rearrangement joins TRBV5-4 to TRBJ2-7; 13 nucleotides align to TRBD2. J gave up 2 bases and V 4 bases, and 9 bases lay outside the gene matches. CDR3 length: 17 amino acids. CDR1 SGHNT and CDR2 YYREEE come from the germline V gene (reference sequence). CDR3 nucleotide sequence: TGTGCCAGCAGCCCAGGCACTAGCGGGGGGGTGGCCTACGAGCAGTACTTC. Protein sequence: CASSPGTSGGVAYEQYF. Together with reference TRBV5-4 and TRBJ2-7, the CDR3 gives the full variable domain: ETGVTQSPTHLIKTRGQQVTLRCSSQSGHNTVSWYQQALGQGPQFIFQYYREEENGRGNFPPRFSGLQFPNYSSELNVNALELDDSALYLCASSPGTSGGVAYEQYFGPGTRLTVT.

The V gene is TRBV5-6, the J gene TRBJ2-7; maybe TRBD1 (6 bases). Germline V gene lookup returns CDR1 SGHDT and CDR2 YYEEEE. CDR3 length: 15 amino acids. V lost 4 bases and J lost 4, with 18 bases in between. The CDR3 here is CASSTGTYNFYEQYF. The CDR3 DNA follows: TGTGCCAGCAGCACCGGGACATACAATTTTTACGAGCAGTACTTC.

The rearrangement joins TRBV11-3 to TRBJ2-2; TRBD1 agrees at 8 bases. With 1 base clipped from V and 5 bases from J, the junction kept 3 bases outside the gene matches. From germline, CDR1 is SGHNT and CDR2 YENEEA. The CDR3 covers 15 residues. CDR3 coding DNA: TGTGCCAGCAGCTTAGTACAGGGGGGAACCGGGGAGCTGTTTTTT. Residues: CASSLVQGGTGELFF.

This chain uses TRBV10-3 with TRBJ1-3, with TRBD1 identical over 10 bases. The V gene end was trimmed by 10 bases and the J gene end by 1 base; junction bases not matched to a gene: 10. This CDR3 is 16 amino acids long. Germline V gene data show CDR1 as ENHRY and CDR2 as SYGVKD. CDR3 bases: TGTGCCACCAATCCGGGACAGGGGACATCTGGAAACACCATATATTTT. Its protein product is CATNPGQGTSGNTIYF.